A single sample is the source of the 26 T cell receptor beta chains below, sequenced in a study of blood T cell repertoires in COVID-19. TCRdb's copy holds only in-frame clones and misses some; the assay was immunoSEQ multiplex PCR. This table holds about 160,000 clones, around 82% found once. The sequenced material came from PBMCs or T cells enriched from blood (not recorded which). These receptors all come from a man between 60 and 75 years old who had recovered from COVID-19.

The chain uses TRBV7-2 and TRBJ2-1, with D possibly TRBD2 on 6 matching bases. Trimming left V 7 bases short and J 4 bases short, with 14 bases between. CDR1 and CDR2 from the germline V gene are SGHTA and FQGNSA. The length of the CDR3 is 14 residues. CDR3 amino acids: CASNPGGPYNEQFF. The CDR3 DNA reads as TGTGCCAGCAACCCCGGGGGACCATACAATGAGCAGTTCTTC.

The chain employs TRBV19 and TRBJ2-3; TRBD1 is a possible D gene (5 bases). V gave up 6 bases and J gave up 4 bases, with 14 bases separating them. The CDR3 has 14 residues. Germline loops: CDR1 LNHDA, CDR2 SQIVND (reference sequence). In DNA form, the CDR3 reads TGTGCCAGTAGGGCAGAATCAGGGCCAGATACGCAGTATTTT. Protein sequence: CASRAESGPDTQYF.

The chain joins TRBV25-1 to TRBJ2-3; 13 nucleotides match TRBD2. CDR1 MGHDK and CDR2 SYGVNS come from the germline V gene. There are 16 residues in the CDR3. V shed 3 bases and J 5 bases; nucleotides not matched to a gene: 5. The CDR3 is CASSDRLAGGGDTQYF. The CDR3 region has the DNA TGTGCCAGCAGTGATAGACTAGCGGGGGGTGGAGATACGCAGTATTTT.

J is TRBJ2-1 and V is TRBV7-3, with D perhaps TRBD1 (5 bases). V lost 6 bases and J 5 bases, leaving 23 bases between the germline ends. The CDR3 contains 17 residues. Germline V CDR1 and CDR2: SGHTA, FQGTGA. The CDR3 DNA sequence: TGTGCCAGCAGTCTAAACCCTGGGGAAGGGGAACACAATGAGCAGTTCTTC. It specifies CASSLNPGEGEHNEQFF.

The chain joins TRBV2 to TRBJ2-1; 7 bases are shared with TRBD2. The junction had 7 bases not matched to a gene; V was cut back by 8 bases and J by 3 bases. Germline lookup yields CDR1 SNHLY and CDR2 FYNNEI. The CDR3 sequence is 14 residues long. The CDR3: CASGPRGGYNEQFF. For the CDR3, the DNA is TGTGCCAGCGGGCCCCGCGGGGGCTACAATGAGCAGTTCTTC.

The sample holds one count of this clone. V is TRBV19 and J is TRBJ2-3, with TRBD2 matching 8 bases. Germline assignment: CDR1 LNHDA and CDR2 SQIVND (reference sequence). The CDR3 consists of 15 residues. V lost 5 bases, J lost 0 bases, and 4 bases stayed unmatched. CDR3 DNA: TGTGCCAGTAGTCCGGGAGGGTCTAGCACAGATACGCAGTATTTT. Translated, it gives CASSPGGSSTDTQYF.

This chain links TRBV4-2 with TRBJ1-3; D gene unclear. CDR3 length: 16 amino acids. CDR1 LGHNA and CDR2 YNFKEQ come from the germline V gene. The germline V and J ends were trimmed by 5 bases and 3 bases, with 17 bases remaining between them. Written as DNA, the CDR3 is TGTGCCAGCAGCTTCCCCCGCTCCGCCGGTGGAAACACCATATATTTT. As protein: CASSFPRSAGGNTIYF.

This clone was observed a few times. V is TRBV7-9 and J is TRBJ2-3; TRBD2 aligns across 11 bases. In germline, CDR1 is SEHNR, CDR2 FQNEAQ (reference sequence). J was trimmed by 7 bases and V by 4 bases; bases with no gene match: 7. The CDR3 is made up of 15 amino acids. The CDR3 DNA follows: TGTGCCAGCAGCTCGACTAGCGGGGCCCTCCATACGCAGTATTTT. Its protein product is CASSSTSGALHTQYF.

This CDR3 reads CALTTGADLVQYF. The CDR3 region has the DNA TGTGCCCTGACGACAGGGGCGGATTTGGTGCAGTACTTC. The chain carries TRBV30 and TRBJ2-7, with 8 bases fitting TRBD1. CDR1 GTSNPN and CDR2 SVGIG come from the germline V gene (reference sequence). V trimming: 8 bases; J trimming: 9 bases; junction bases outside the gene matches: 15. The CDR3 contains 13 residues.

Here the CDR3 reads CASSVEQGSGNTIYF. CDR3 DNA: TGTGCCAGCAGCGTTGAACAGGGGTCTGGAAACACCATATATTTT. The chain recombines TRBV9 with TRBJ1-3, with 7 bases that match TRBD1. Trimming at V came to 2 bases and at J to 1 base, leaving 3 bases not matched to a gene. The CDR3 extends over 15 amino acids. CDR1 and CDR2 from the germline V gene are SGDLS and YYNGEE.

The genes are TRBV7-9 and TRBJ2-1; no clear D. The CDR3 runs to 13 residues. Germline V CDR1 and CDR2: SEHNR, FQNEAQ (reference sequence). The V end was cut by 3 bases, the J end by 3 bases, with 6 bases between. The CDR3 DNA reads TGTGCCAGCAGCTTGGGCAACTACAATGAGCAGTTCTTC. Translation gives CASSLGNYNEQFF.

In DNA, the CDR3 is TGCGCCAGCAGCCAAGGAAGGGGAGGAAGCAATCAGCCCCAGCATTTT. Translating it yields CASSQGRGGSNQPQHF. The rearrangement uses TRBV4-1 and TRBJ1-5; tentative D call: TRBD1 (5 bases). Trimming removed 1 base at V and 1 base at J, with 11 bases between. This CDR3 has 16 residues. Germline V CDR1 and CDR2: MGHRA, YSYEKL.

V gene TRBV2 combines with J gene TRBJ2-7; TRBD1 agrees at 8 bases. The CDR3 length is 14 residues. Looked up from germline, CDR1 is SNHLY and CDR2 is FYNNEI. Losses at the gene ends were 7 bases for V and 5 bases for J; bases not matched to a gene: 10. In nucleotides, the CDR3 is TGTGCCAGCAACGACAGGGGCTCGACCGACGAGCAGTACTTC. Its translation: CASNDRGSTDEQYF.

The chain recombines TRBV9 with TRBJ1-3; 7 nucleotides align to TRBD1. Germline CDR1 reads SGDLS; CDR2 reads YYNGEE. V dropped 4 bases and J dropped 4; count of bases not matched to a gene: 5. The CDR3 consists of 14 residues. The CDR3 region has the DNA TGTGCCAGCAGCTCACAGGGGAGGGGAAACACCATATATTTT. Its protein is CASSSQGRGNTIYF. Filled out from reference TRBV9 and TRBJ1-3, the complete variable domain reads DSGVTQTPKHLITATGQRVTLRCSPRSGDLSVYWYQQSLDQGLQFLIQYYNGEERAKGNILERFSAQQFPDLHSELNLSSLELGDSALYFCASSSQGRGNTIYFGEGSWLTVV.

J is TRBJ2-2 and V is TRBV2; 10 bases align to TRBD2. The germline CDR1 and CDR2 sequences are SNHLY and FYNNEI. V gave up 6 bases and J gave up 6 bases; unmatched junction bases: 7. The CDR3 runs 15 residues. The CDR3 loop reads CASSASGRVSGELFF. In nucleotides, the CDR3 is TGTGCCAGCAGCGCGAGCGGGAGGGTCTCCGGGGAGCTGTTTTTT.

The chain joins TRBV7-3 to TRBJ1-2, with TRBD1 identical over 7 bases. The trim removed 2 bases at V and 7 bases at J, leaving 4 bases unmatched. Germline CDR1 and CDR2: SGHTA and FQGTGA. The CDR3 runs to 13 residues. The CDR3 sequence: CASSLGGQSGYTF. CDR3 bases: TGTGCCAGCAGCTTAGGGGGACAGTCTGGCTACACCTTC.

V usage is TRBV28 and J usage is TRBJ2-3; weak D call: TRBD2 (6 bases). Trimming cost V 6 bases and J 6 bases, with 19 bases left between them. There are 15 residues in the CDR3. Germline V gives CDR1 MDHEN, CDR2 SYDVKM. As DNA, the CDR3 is TGTGCCAGCAGAAAGGACTACATCCACACCGATACGCAGTATTTT. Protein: CASRKDYIHTDTQYF.

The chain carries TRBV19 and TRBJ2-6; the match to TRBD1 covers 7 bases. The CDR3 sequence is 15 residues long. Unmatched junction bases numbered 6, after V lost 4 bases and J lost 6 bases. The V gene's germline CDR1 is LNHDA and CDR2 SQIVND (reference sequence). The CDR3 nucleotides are TGTGCCAGTAGTACCAGGACAGGCCAGGCCAACGTCCTGACTTTC. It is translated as CASSTRTGQANVLTF.

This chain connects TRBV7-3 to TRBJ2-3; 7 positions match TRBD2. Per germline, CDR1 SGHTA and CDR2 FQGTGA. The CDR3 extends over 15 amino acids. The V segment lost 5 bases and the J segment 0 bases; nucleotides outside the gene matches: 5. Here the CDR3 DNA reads TGTGCCAGCAGCGGAACAGCGGGGAGCACAGATACGCAGTATTTT. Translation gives CASSGTAGSTDTQYF.

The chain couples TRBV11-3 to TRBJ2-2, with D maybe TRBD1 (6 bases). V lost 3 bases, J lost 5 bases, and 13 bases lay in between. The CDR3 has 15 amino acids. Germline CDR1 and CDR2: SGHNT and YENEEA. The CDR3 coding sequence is TGTGCCAGCAGCTTCCAGGACAGCTCGACCGGGGAGCTGTTTTTT. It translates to CASSFQDSSTGELFF.

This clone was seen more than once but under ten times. Written as DNA, the CDR3 is TGTGCCAGCAGTACGACACCCGGAAACACCATATATTTT. It translates to CASSTTPGNTIYF. This chain connects TRBV6-5 to TRBJ1-3; D uncertain. V was trimmed by 5 bases and J by 4 bases, leaving 9 bases between them. The germline V gene encodes CDR1 MNHEY and CDR2 SVGAGI. CDR3 length equals 13 residues.

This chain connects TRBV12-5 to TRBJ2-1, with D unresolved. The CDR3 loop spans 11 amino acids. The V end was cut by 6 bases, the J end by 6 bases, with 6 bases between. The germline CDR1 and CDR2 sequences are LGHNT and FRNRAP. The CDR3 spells CASGRVNEQFF. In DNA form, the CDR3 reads TGTGCTAGTGGCCGGGTCAATGAGCAGTTCTTC.

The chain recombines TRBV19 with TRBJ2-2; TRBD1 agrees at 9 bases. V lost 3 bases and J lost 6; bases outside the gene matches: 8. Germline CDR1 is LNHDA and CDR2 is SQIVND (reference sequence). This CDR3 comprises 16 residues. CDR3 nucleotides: TGTGCCAGTAGTATTCACCGGGACAGGGAAGCCGGGGAGCTGTTTTTT. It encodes CASSIHRDREAGELFF.

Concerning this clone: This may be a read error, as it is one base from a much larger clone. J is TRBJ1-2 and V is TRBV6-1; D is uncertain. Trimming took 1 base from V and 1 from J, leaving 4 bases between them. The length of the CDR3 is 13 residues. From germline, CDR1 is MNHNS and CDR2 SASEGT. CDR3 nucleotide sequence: TGTGCCAGCAGTGAAGACATTAACTATGGCTACACCTTC. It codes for CASSEDINYGYTF.

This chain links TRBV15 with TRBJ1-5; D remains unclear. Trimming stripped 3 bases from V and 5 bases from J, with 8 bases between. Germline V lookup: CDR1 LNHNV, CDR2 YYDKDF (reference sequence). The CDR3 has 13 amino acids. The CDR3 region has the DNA TGTGCCACCAGCAGGGTGAGGGATCAGCCCCAGCATTTT. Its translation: CATSRVRDQPQHF.

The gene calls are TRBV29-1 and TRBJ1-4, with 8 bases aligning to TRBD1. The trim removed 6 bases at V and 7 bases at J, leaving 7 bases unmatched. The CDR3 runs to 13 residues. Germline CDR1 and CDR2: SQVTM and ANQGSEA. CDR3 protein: CSVAGQGSEKLFF. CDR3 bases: TGCAGCGTCGCCGGACAGGGTTCTGAAAAACTGTTTTTT.